The 18 T cell receptor beta chains reported below all come from one sample, sequenced in a study of control samples from healthy donors and cancer patients. Only in-frame clones appear in the TCRdb table, and some are missing; sequencing was by immunoSEQ multiplex PCR. The sample has around 130,000 clones; 87% are singletons. Material for sequencing was blood. These receptor sequences come from a man between 25 and 39 years old in good health.

This chain links TRBV19 with TRBJ1-5, with 8 bases lining up with TRBD1. The V gene's germline CDR1 is LNHDA and CDR2 SQIVND (reference sequence). Unmatched junction bases numbered 5, after V lost 5 bases and J lost 5 bases. CDR3 size: 14 residues. In DNA, the CDR3 is TGTGCCAGTAGTCCTACAGGGGGTTATCAGCCCCAGCATTTT. Translating gives CASSPTGGYQPQHF.

The V and J genes are TRBV5-1 and TRBJ1-4, with 7 nucleotides matching TRBD1. Germline-derived CDR1 and CDR2 are SGHRS and YFSETQ. The CDR3 runs to 16 residues. Trimming cost V 4 bases and J 8 bases; bases outside gene matches: 14. The CDR3 loop reads CASSETPTGPQEKLFF. CDR3 sequence (DNA): TGCGCCAGCAGCGAGACCCCGACAGGGCCGCAGGAAAAACTGTTTTTT.

This clone was seen a handful of times. The chain recombines TRBV6-5 with TRBJ1-1; perhaps TRBD1 as D (6 bases). The V gene lost 6 bases and the J gene lost 3 bases, with 14 bases spanning the gap. Germline V lookup: CDR1 MNHEY, CDR2 SVGAGI. This CDR3 region has 14 residues. The CDR3 here is CASREKGVYTEAFF. The CDR3 coding sequence is TGTGCCAGCAGGGAGAAGGGGGTTTACACTGAAGCTTTCTTT.

V gene TRBV7-2 combines with J gene TRBJ2-4; possibly TRBD2 for D (6 bases). The V gene's germline CDR1 is SGHTA and CDR2 FQGNSA. Trimming pared 1 base from V and 4 bases from J, leaving 20 bases between. The CDR3 is made up of 18 amino acids. CDR3 bases: TGTGCCAGCAGCTTAGTGGGTTCGGTGGGGACTTCAAAAAACATTCAGTACTTC. Encoded protein: CASSLVGSVGTSKNIQYF.

This chain connects TRBV5-1 to TRBJ1-3, with a possible D match to TRBD1 (5 bases). V gave up 0 bases and J gave up 1 base, with 20 bases separating them. The CDR3 runs 19 residues. Germline CDR1 reads SGHRS; CDR2 reads YFSETQ. CDR3 protein: CASSLGRTRLTQSGNTIYF. The CDR3 DNA reads as TGCGCCAGCAGCTTGGGGAGGACAAGATTAACTCAATCTGGAAACACCATATATTTT.

The chain uses TRBV6-1 and TRBJ1-2; D not certain. Between the trimmed V and J ends, which lost 4 bases and 0 bases, there was a span of 15 bases. This CDR3 spans 16 amino acids. Germline CDR1 and CDR2: MNHNS and SASEGT. CDR3 sequence (DNA): TGTGCCAGCAGTGCGCGGGAGGCCCCCGCTAACTATGGCTACACCTTC. Translation gives CASSAREAPANYGYTF.

This sequence joins TRBV4-2 and TRBJ2-2; D is uncertain. This CDR3 has 14 amino acids. V shed 8 bases and J shed 5 bases, with 15 bases lying between them. The germline CDR1 and CDR2 sequences are LGHNA and YNFKEQ. CDR3 coding DNA: TGTGCCAGCCACACGACTGATAATACCGGGGAGCTGTTTTTT. It codes for CASHTTDNTGELFF.

The chain has TRBV11-2 and TRBJ2-3; D may be TRBD2 (5 bases). Germline CDR1 SGHAT, CDR2 FQNNGV. The CDR3 runs 14 residues. The germline V and J ends were trimmed by 1 base and 0 bases, with 5 bases remaining between them. DNA for the CDR3: TGTGCCAGCAGCTTAGGGACTAGCACAGATACGCAGTATTTT. Translating it yields CASSLGTSTDTQYF.

This clone came up once. This sequence joins TRBV4-1 and TRBJ1-1; weak D call: TRBD1 (6 bases). Trimming cost V 5 bases and J 1 base, with 8 bases left between them. The CDR3 extends over 13 amino acids. Germline loops: CDR1 MGHRA, CDR2 YSYEKL. The CDR3, as DNA: TGCGCCAGCAGCTTCAGGGGGAACACTGAAGCTTTCTTT. Amino acid sequence: CASSFRGNTEAFF.

The rearrangement joins TRBV5-1 to TRBJ1-5, with 8 bases that match TRBD1. The ends lost 5 bases at V and 0 bases at J; junction bases unmatched: 7. The CDR3 extends over 16 amino acids. The germline V gene encodes CDR1 SGHRS and CDR2 YFSETQ. CDR3 sequence (DNA): TGCGCCAGCAGTGCCGGGGACAGGAGTAGCAATCAGCCCCAGCATTTT. Protein product: CASSAGDRSSNQPQHF.

This chain links TRBV3-1 (or the pseudogene TRBV3-2) with TRBJ1-2; D remains ambiguous. V was trimmed by 0 bases and J by 3 bases, leaving 8 bases between them. The CDR3 loop spans 14 amino acids. Germline V lookup: CDR1 LGHDT, CDR2 YNNKEL (reference sequence). CDR3 protein: CASSQDRLYYGYTF. The CDR3 nucleotides are TGTGCCAGCAGCCAAGACCGCCTCTACTATGGCTACACCTTC.

The chain joins TRBV2 to TRBJ2-7; the match to TRBD1 covers 9 bases. Germline CDR1 is SNHLY and CDR2 is FYNNEI. CDR3 length equals 15 residues. V lost 0 bases to trimming and J lost 5 bases; unmatched junction nucleotides: 5. Here the CDR3 reads CASSEANRGLNEQYF. CDR3 nucleotides: TGTGCCAGCAGTGAAGCGAACAGGGGGCTGAACGAGCAGTACTTC.

The chain joins TRBV3-1 (or the pseudogene TRBV3-2) to TRBJ1-2; TRBD1 might be the D (6 bases). The CDR3 has 15 amino acids. V was trimmed by 2 bases and J by 0 bases, leaving 10 bases between them. From germline, CDR1 is LGHDT and CDR2 YNNKEL (reference sequence). The CDR3 loop reads CASSQKDSPNYGYTF. Here the CDR3 DNA reads TGTGCCAGCAGCCAAAAGGACAGCCCTAACTATGGCTACACCTTC.

With regard to this clone: One junction end disagrees with the germline gene, perhaps due to a read error. In the same sample, other DNA sequences code for this CDR3. The chain has TRBV4-1 and TRBJ1-2; 9 bases are a match to TRBD1. Germline CDR1 reads MGHRA; CDR2 reads YSYEKL. The length of the CDR3 is 16 residues. CDR3 nucleotides: TGCCCCAGCAGCCACGGGAGGGGGGGACAGGGTGAAGGCTACACCTTC. Encoded protein: CPSSHGRGGQGEGYTF.

CDR3 nucleotide sequence: TGTGCCAGTAGTATGGGACTCGACAATGAGCAGTTCTTC. Translating it yields CASSMGLDNEQFF. The chain carries TRBV19 and TRBJ2-1, with D possibly matching TRBD2 (6 bases). The V gene lost 3 bases and the J gene lost 5 bases, with 8 bases spanning the gap. Germline assignment: CDR1 LNHDA and CDR2 SQIVND (reference sequence). The CDR3 consists of 13 residues.

The chain links TRBV5-6 to TRBJ1-6, with TRBD1 identical over 8 bases. In germline, CDR1 is SGHDT, CDR2 YYEEEE. The CDR3 length is 15 residues. The V and J ends lost 3 bases and 9 bases, in that order; junction bases with no gene match: 8. The CDR3 is CASSWDRTNGSPLHF. The CDR3 DNA reads as TGTGCCAGCAGCTGGGACAGGACTAACGGTTCACCCCTCCACTTT.

This clone was seen just once. The V call is TRBV11-1, the J call TRBJ2-3; D gene unclear. V was pared by 4 bases and J by 0 bases, with 5 bases between. CDR3 length equals 13 residues. CDR1 SGHAT and CDR2 FQDESV come from the germline V gene (reference sequence). The CDR3 DNA is TGTGCCAGCAGCTGGGCTAGCACAGATACGCAGTATTTT. Translation gives CASSWASTDTQYF.

This chain joins TRBV2 and TRBJ2-7; 8 nucleotides match TRBD1. The CDR3 extends over 16 amino acids. Losses at the gene ends were 3 bases for V and 0 bases for J; bases not matched to a gene: 7. Germline V gene data show CDR1 as SNHLY and CDR2 as FYNNEI. The CDR3 reads CASSEDREQLSYEQYF. CDR3 DNA sequence: TGTGCCAGCAGTGAGGACAGGGAGCAACTCTCCTACGAGCAGTACTTC.